The T cell receptor (beta chain) described here comes from a study of shared clonotypes between healthy human individuals. Produced via immunoSEQ multiplex PCR; TCRdb's table is partial and in-frame only. In the table there are around 2,000,000 clones, 85% to 95% of which are singletons. The CDR3 is 12 residues long. Germline CDR1 is SGHDT and CDR2 is YYEEEE. Trimming removed 7 bases from V and 4 bases from J, with 11 bases in between. The chain links TRBV5-6 to TRBJ1-2, with D uncertain. The TCR was taken from a man between 18 and 35 years old in good health. The sequenced sample consisted of naive CD4+ T cells sorted from blood. As for subset: CD45RA+ positively selected. The CDR3: CASYSYGYGYTF. CDR3 bases: TGTGCCAGCTATAGCTACGGCTATGGCTACACCTTC.